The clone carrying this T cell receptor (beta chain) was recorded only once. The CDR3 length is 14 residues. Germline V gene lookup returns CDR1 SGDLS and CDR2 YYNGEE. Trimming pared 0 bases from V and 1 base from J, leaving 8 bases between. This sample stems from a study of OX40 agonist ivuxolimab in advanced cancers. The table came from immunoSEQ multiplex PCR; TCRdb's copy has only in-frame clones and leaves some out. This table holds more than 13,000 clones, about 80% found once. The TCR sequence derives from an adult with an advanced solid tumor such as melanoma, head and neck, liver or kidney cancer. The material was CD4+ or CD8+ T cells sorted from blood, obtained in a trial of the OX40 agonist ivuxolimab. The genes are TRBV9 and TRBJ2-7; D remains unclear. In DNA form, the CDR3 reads TGTGCCAGCAGCGTAGGTTTCCTTTCCTACGAGCAGTACTTC. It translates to CASSVGFLSYEQYF.